The rows below give T cell receptor beta chains drawn from one sample of a study of cytomegalovirus exposure and HLA in healthy donors. Data came from immunoSEQ multiplex PCR; TCRdb stores just in-frame clones and leaves some out. The profile covers about 50,000 clones, with around 73% appearing a single time and about 3% taken by the ten largest. The sequenced sample was PBMCs. The origin of the receptors is a woman in her thirties or forties in good health and CMV-seropositive. The CDR3 runs from the conserved cysteine through the conserved F or W. D genes are given only for firm matches. Some rows have no size entry. The others give once, few or many, or a class for an expanded clone.

-	-	14	TRBJ2-7	TRBV9	TGTGCCAGCAGCGTAGGTCACCAAACGGGGGAGCAGTACTTC	CASSVGHQTGEQYF
-	-	19	TRBJ1-1	TRBV4-2	TGTGCCAGCAGCCAAGCCGGGGCGCGGGGTCTAGGGATGAACACTGAAGCTTTCTTT	CASSQAGARGLGMNTEAFF
-	-	16	TRBJ1-1	TRBV25-1	TGTGCCAGCAGTGAAGCCCCCCAGGGTATTGGCACTGAAGCTTTCTTT	CASSEAPQGIGTEAFF
-	TRBD1	14	TRBJ1-1	TRBV12-5	TGTGCTAGTGGACAGGGGGGGGAGAACACTGAAGCTTTCTTT	CASGQGGENTEAFF
-	TRBD2	16	TRBJ2-3	TRBV28	TGTGCCAGCAGTCAGGGACTAGCGGGGTGGGGGGATACGCAGTATTTT	CASSQGLAGWGDTQYF
few	-	14	TRBJ1-4	TRBV6-1	TGTGCCAGCAGTGAAAGGAGTTCTAATGAAAAACTGTTTTTT	CASSERSSNEKLFF
few	-	15	TRBJ2-1	TRBV6-4	TGTGCCAGCAGTGAAGGGACAAGTGCAGGAGGTGAGCAGTTCTTC	CASSEGTSAGGEQFF
-	-	13	TRBJ1-1	TRBV25-1	TGTGCCAGTAGTGAATATCGCCAGATTGAAGCTTTCTTT	CASSEYRQIEAFF
-	-	13	TRBJ2-3	TRBV19	TGTGCCAGTAGTGTCCCGTCCGGGGATACGCAGTATTTT	CASSVPSGDTQYF
-	TRBD2	15	TRBJ2-1	TRBV5-1	TGCGCCAGCAGTACGAGCGGGGTCTCCTACAATGAGCAGTTCTTC	CASSTSGVSYNEQFF
-	-	15	TRBJ2-1	TRBV4-1	TGCGCCAGCAGCCAAATTCGACAGGTATACAATGAGCAGTTCTTC	CASSQIRQVYNEQFF
-	-	11	TRBJ2-5	TRBV2	TGTGCCTCAACAGGAGAAGAGACCCAGTACTTC	CASTGEETQYF
-	-	14	TRBJ2-5	TRBV5-8	TGTGCCAGCAGTTCCCGTTCCGGGCAAGAGACCCAGTACTTC	CASSSRSGQETQYF
-	TRBD1	17	TRBJ2-3	TRBV2	TGTGCCAGCAGCGCCGGGACAGGGAGTATCAGCACAGATACGCAGTATTTT	CASSAGTGSISTDTQYF
-	TRBD2	16	TRBJ2-3	TRBV7-2	TGTGCCAGCAGCCGACGACTAGCGCAAAGCACAGATACGCAGTATTTT	CASSRRLAQSTDTQYF
-	-	12	TRBJ2-7	TRBV6-1	TGTGCCAGCAGCCTCGGGGACTACGAGCAGTACTTC	CASSLGDYEQYF
-	TRBD1	14	TRBJ1-5	TRBV9	TGTGCCAGCAGCGTAGGGACAGGCGGTCAGCCCCAGCATTTT	CASSVGTGGQPQHF
-	TRBD1	13	TRBJ1-4	TRBV10-2	TGCGCCACCGCGACAGGGGAAAGGGAGAAACTGTTTTTT	CATATGEREKLFF
-	-	15	TRBJ1-4	TRBV7-3	TGTGCCAGCAGCCAAACGGGGGGCGGGGGTGAAAAACTGTTTTTT	CASSQTGGGGEKLFF
few	-	16	TRBJ1-1	TRBV7-9	TGTGCCAGCAGCTCGAAGGGGGAGGGGAGGAACACTGAAGCTTTCTTT	CASSSKGEGRNTEAFF
-	TRBD2	14	TRBJ2-3	TRBV5-4	TGTGCCAGCAGCTTGAGCGGGGGGGCAGATACGCAGTATTTT	CASSLSGGADTQYF
-	-	15	TRBJ1-1	TRBV7-8	TGTGCCAGCAGCTTAGTGCAGGGTTCGAACACTGAAGCTTTCTTT	CASSLVQGSNTEAFF
few	-	14	TRBJ1-1	TRBV10-2	TGCGCCACCGAGCCGAGACAGATGAACACTGAAGCTTTCTTT	CATEPRQMNTEAFF
-	-	15	TRBJ1-2	TRBV7-2	TGTGCCAGCGGGTTGGGGCCTCCGGCCAACTATGGCTACACCTTC	CASGLGPPANYGYTF
-	-	12	TRBJ1-1	TRBV21-1	TGTGCCAGCAGCCAAGGACAGGGCGCAGCTTTCTTT	CASSQGQGAAFF
-	-	15	TRBJ1-4	TRBV7-9	TGTGCCAGCAGCTCGCCCAGGGAGGGTAGTGAAAAACTGTTTTTT	CASSSPREGSEKLFF
-	-	17	TRBJ1-4	TRBV28	TGTGCCAGCACCATTGGGGGGGTAGGAAGAACTAATGAAAAACTGTTTTTT	CASTIGGVGRTNEKLFF
-	TRBD2	14	TRBJ2-5	TRBV28	TGTGCCAGCAGCACCGGGAGGGGCCAAGAGACCCAGTACTTC	CASSTGRGQETQYF
few	-	18	TRBJ1-6	TRBV4-1	TGCGCCAGCAGCCCTCACTCCCTGCGGACAGCTTATAATTCACCCCTCCACTTT	CASSPHSLRTAYNSPLHF
-	-	14	TRBJ2-7	TRBV27	TGTGCCAGCAGCCCCCAGGGGCAGGAATACGAGCAGTACTTC	CASSPQGQEYEQYF
-	TRBD2	16	TRBJ2-3	TRBV2	TGTGCCAGCAGTCCTGAAGCGGGGGGAATAGCAGATACGCAGTATTTT	CASSPEAGGIADTQYF
-	TRBD1	12	TRBJ2-7	TRBV28	TGTGCCAGCACGGACAGGGCCAACGAGCAGTACTTC	CASTDRANEQYF
-	-	13	TRBJ1-1	TRBV9	TGTGCCAGCAGCTTAAGCATGAACACTGAAGCTTTCTTT	CASSLSMNTEAFF
-	-	8	TRBJ1-1	TRBV20-1	TGCAGTTCCGGGGGGGGTTTCTTT	CSSGGGFF
-	-	12	TRBJ1-2	TRBV5-6	TGTGCCAGCAGGCTGGGGGGCTATGGCTACACCTTC	CASRLGGYGYTF
-	TRBD2	14	TRBJ2-7	TRBV7-6	TGTGCCAGCAGCGTACTAGCGGGGGGCCACGAGCAGTACTTC	CASSVLAGGHEQYF
-	-	14	TRBJ1-1	TRBV25-1	TGTGCCAGCAGTGAATTAGGGTTGGGGCTCGAAGCTTTCTTT	CASSELGLGLEAFF
-	TRBD1	17	TRBJ1-6	TRBV5-1	TGCGCCAGCAGCGGTCCGGGACAGTCACCTACTAACTCACCCCTCCACTTT	CASSGPGQSPTNSPLHF
-	-	11	TRBJ2-7	TRBV6-5	TGTGCCAGCAGTCAAGGGGGCGAGCAGTACTTC	CASSQGGEQYF
-	TRBD1	16	TRBJ1-6	TRBV7-9	TGTGCCAGCAGCTTAGGTGTGACAGGGGGGAATTCACCCCTCCACTTT	CASSLGVTGGNSPLHF
-	TRBD2	16	TRBJ2-1	TRBV5-1	TGCGCCAGCAGCTTGTTTCGGGGGGATCCCTACAATGAGCAGTTCTTC	CASSLFRGDPYNEQFF
-	-	14	TRBJ1-4	TRBV7-2	TGTGCCAGCAGCATGGGAGGAGGAGGGGAAAAACTGTTTTTT	CASSMGGGGEKLFF
-	-	15	TRBJ2-1	TRBV25-1	TGTGCCAGCAGTGAAACCCGGGGGTTGTTGGATGAGCAGTTCTTC	CASSETRGLLDEQFF
-	-	14	TRBJ1-4	TRBV19	TGTGCCACAAGGACAGCAGGGGTTAATGAAAAACTGTTTTTT	CATRTAGVNEKLFF
few	-	13	TRBJ1-6	TRBV9	TGTGCCAGCAGCGCGACACATAATTCACCCCTCCACTTT	CASSATHNSPLHF
-	-	13	TRBJ1-3	TRBV5-1	TGCGCCAGCAGACAACAGTCTGGAAACACCATATATTTT	CASRQQSGNTIYF